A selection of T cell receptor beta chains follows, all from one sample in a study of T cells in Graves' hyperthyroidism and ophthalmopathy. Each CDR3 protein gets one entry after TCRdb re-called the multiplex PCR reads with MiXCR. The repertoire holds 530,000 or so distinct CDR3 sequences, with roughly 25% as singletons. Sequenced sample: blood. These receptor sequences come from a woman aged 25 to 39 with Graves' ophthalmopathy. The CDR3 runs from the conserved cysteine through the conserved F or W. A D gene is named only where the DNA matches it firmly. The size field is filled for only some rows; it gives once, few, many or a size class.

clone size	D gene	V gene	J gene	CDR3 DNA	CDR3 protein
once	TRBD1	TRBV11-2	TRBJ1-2	TGTGCCAGCAGCCCTTGGACAGGGACAGGCTATGGCTACACCTTC	CASSPWTGTGYGYTF
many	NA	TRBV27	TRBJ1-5	TGTGCCAGCAGTTCGGGAATCAATCAGCCCCAGCATTTT	CASSSGINQPQHF
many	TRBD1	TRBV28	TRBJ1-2	TGTGCCAGCAGTTTAGACAGGGGGCTCAGTGGCTACACCTTC	CASSLDRGLSGYTF
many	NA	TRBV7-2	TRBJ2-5	TGTGCCAGCAGCTCCCGTGTGGGACAAGAGACCCAGTACTTC	CASSSRVGQETQYF
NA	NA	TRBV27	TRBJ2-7	TGTGCCAGCAGCCCTCTGGGGCAGACACGACCCTACGAGCAGTACTTC	CASSPLGQTRPYEQYF
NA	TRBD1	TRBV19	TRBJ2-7	TGTGCCAGTAGTATGGGACAGGACTACGAGCAGTACTTC	CASSMGQDYEQYF
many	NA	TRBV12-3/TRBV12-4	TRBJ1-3	TGTGCCAGCAGTTTGAACACCGGAAACACCATATATTTT	CASSLNTGNTIYF
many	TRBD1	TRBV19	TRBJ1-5	TGTGCCAGTAGTGGGGACAGGGGACGGCAGCCCCAGCATTTT	CASSGDRGRQPQHF
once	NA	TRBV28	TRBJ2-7	TGTGCCAGCAGTTTCGACTCGACAGGTCCCTCCTACGAGCAGTACTTC	CASSFDSTGPSYEQYF
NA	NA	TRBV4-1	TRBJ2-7	TGCGCCAGCAGCCAAGTGCAGAGCAGAGCCTACGAGCAGTACTTC	CASSQVQSRAYEQYF
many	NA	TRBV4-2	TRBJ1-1	TGTGCCAGCAGCCCGTCTCCTCGCCAGAACACTGAAGCTTTCTTT	CASSPSPRQNTEAFF
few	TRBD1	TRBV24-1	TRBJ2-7	TGTGCCACATACGGGACAGGGCTTTTCTACGAGCAGTACTTC	CATYGTGLFYEQYF
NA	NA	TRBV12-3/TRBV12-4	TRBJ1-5	TGTGCCAGCATGCAGACTTCCAATCAGCCCCAGCATTTT	CASMQTSNQPQHF
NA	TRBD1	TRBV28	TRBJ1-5	TGTGCCAGCAGTTCAGGGGGATTGAATCAGCCCCAGCATTTT	CASSSGGLNQPQHF
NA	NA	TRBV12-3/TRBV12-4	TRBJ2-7	TGTGCCAGCAGTTTGGGGTCAACAGGGAAGCAGTACTTC	CASSLGSTGKQYF
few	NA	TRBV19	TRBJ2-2	TGTGCCAGCCTTGGGGGGAACACCGGGGAGCTGTTTTTT	CASLGGNTGELFF
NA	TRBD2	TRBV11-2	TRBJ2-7	TGTGCCAGCAGCTCCATAAAAAGAGCGGGGGTCCAAATACCCTACGAGCAGTACTTC	CASSSIKRAGVQIPYEQYF
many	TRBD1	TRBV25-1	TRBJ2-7	TGTGCCAGCAGTGAATCTTTACAGGGGACCTACGAGCAGTACTTC	CASSESLQGTYEQYF
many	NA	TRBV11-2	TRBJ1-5	TGTGCCTCCGGGGTCAATCAGCCCCAGCATTTT	CASGVNQPQHF
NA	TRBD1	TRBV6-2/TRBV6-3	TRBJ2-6	TGTGCCAGCAAAGATAGGACAGGGACGTTCAGGGGGGCCAACGTCCTGACTTTC	CASKDRTGTFRGANVLTF
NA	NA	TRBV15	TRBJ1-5	TGTGCCACCAGCAGCAGGGCTAGCAATCAGCCCCAGCATTTT	CATSSRASNQPQHF
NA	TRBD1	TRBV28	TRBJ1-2	TGTGCCAGCAGCCTTACACAGGGGGAAGGATACTATGGCTACACCTTC	CASSLTQGEGYYGYTF
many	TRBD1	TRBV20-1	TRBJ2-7	TGCAGTGCTAGAGAGCTACCCCGGGACAGATCCTACGAGCAGTACTTC	CSARELPRDRSYEQYF
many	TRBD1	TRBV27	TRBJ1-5	TGTGCCAGCAGTTTTAAGGGGACAGGACAGCCCCAGCATTTT	CASSFKGTGQPQHF